This T cell receptor beta chain was recorded in a study of T cell responses to AZD1222 COVID-19 vaccine. V lost 5 bases to trimming and J lost 0 bases, with 13 bases between them. The CDR3 runs 15 residues. Germline CDR1 and CDR2: SGHTA and FQGNSA. Method: immunoSEQ multiplex PCR; TCRdb's copy keeps in-frame clones and lacks some. The table lists approximately 70,000 clones, around 82% of them singletons. The chain carries TRBV7-2 and TRBJ1-2, with a weak D call TRBD1 (5 bases). The clonotype was recovered from an adult in good health. The sample consisted of peripheral blood, taken on day 0 of AZD1222 vaccination. CDR3 in amino acids: CASSPLGATNYGYTF. DNA for the CDR3: TGTGCCAGCAGCCCTCTTGGGGCAACTAACTATGGCTACACCTTC.